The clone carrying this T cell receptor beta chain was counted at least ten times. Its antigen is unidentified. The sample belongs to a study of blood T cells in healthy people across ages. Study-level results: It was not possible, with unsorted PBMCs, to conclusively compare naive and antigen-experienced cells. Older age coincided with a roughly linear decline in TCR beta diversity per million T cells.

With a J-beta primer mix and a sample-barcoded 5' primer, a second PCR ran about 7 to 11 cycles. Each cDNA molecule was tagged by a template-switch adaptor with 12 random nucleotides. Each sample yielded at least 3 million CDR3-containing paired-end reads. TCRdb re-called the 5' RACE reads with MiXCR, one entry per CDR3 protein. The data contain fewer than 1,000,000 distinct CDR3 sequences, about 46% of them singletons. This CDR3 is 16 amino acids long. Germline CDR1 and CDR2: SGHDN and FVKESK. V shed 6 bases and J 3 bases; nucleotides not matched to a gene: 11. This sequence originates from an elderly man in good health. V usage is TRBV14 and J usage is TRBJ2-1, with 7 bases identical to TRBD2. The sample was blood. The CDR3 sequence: CASRRSPGGLYNEQFF. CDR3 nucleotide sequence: TGTGCCAGCAGACGGTCACCGGGAGGTCTCTACAATGAGCAGTTCTTC.